These 28 T cell receptor beta chains share one sample of origin, sequenced in a study of cytomegalovirus exposure and HLA in healthy donors. The PCR was carried out with 60 Vbeta primers and 13 Jbeta primers. Sequencing was performed with immunoSEQ multiplex PCR; in TCRdb, only in-frame clones are kept and a portion is missing. The table lists more than 95,000 clones, 60% to 85% of them singletons. The sequencing input was PBMCs. Receptors were obtained from a man younger than 40 in good health and CMV-seronegative.

This chain connects TRBV2 to TRBJ1-5; TRBD1 matches 10 bases. Germline V gene sequence: CDR1 SNHLY, CDR2 FYNNEI. Germline trimming cut 4 bases from V and 5 bases from J; bases unmatched to any gene: 2. The CDR3 is 14 residues long. The CDR3 sequence is CASSGGQGYQPQHF. The CDR3 DNA reads TGTGCCAGCAGTGGGGGACAGGGGTATCAGCCCCAGCATTTT.

This chain joins TRBV11-3 and TRBJ2-3, with 9 nucleotides matching TRBD2. V was clipped by 5 bases and J by 3 bases; unmatched bases: 9. The CDR3 consists of 16 residues. CDR1 is SGHNT, CDR2 YENEEA, per germline. CDR3 loop: CASSGGTSGPTDTQYF. The CDR3 DNA is TGTGCCAGCAGCGGAGGTACTAGCGGGCCGACAGATACGCAGTATTTT.

The chain couples TRBV15 to TRBJ2-5, with a possible D match to TRBD1 (5 bases). In germline, CDR1 is LNHNV, CDR2 YYDKDF (reference sequence). CDR3 length equals 18 residues. Trimming shortened V by 1 base and J by 1 base, and 19 bases separated the two germline ends. The CDR3 here is CATSRVGHGDQLQETQYF. The CDR3 coding sequence is TGTGCCACCAGCAGAGTGGGGCATGGAGACCAACTCCAAGAGACCCAGTACTTC.

The chain has TRBV6-1 and TRBJ1-3; D not certain. With 1 base removed from V and 0 bases from J, the gap between germline ends came to 10 bases. CDR1 is MNHNS, CDR2 SASEGT, per germline. This CDR3 has 16 residues. The CDR3 loop is CASSEVHSTSGNTIYF. CDR3 bases: TGTGCCAGCAGTGAAGTGCACTCCACCTCTGGAAACACCATATATTTT.

The V call is TRBV20-1, the J call TRBJ2-7, with a tentative D call TRBD2 (6 bases). V was clipped by 5 bases and J by 6 bases, with 11 bases between them. This CDR3 region has 11 residues. The germline V gene encodes CDR1 DFQATT and CDR2 SNEGSKA (reference sequence). DNA for the CDR3: TGCAGTGCTTGGAGGAGGGGCGAGCAGTACTTC. This sequence encodes CSAWRRGEQYF.

The J gene is TRBJ1-3, the V gene TRBV7-6, with D perhaps TRBD1 (6 bases). Germline assignment: CDR1 SGHVS and CDR2 FNYEAQ. The CDR3 sequence is 20 residues long. Deletions cut 1 base from V and 0 bases from J, with 22 bases between. The CDR3 here is CASSLVRSDRRPSSGNTIYF. In DNA form, the CDR3 reads TGTGCCAGCAGCTTAGTCCGGAGTGACAGGCGCCCGAGCTCTGGAAACACCATATATTTT.

The genes are TRBV19 and TRBJ2-3, with 7 bases lining up with TRBD1. Germline V lookup: CDR1 LNHDA, CDR2 SQIVND (reference sequence). With V trimmed by 4 bases and J by 2 bases, 21 bases remained unmatched. The CDR3 is 20 residues long. CDR3 protein: CASSTGFFGTADRATDTQYF. The CDR3 DNA follows: TGTGCCAGTAGTACCGGCTTTTTTGGGACAGCTGACAGAGCCACAGATACGCAGTATTTT. Full variable domain (rest looked up from reference TRBV19 and TRBJ2-3): DGGITQSPKYLFRKEGQNVTLSCEQNLNHDAMYWYRQDPGQGLRLIYYSQIVNDFQKGDIAEGYSVSREKKESFPLTVTSAQKNPTAFYLCASSTGFFGTADRATDTQYFGPGTRLTVL.

The chain recombines TRBV5-1 with TRBJ1-6, with 7 bases that match TRBD1. Germline V gene sequence: CDR1 SGHRS, CDR2 YFSETQ. Germline trimming cut 4 bases from V and 5 bases from J; bases unmatched to any gene: 6. The CDR3 consists of 15 residues. The CDR3, as DNA: TGCGCCAGCAGCGTAGACGGACAGGATAATTCACCCCTCCACTTT. This gives the protein CASSVDGQDNSPLHF.

J is TRBJ2-7 and V is TRBV5-4; the D is unclear. Trimming removed 4 bases from V and 0 bases from J, with 14 bases in between. Germline values: CDR1 SGHNT, CDR2 YYREEE (reference sequence). The CDR3 has 15 residues. This chain's CDR3 is CASSAGAPNSYEQYF. The CDR3 DNA reads as TGTGCCAGCAGCGCAGGTGCACCTAACTCCTACGAGCAGTACTTC.

This chain links TRBV27 with TRBJ1-1; D unresolved. Trimming shortened V by 6 bases and J by 0 bases, and 11 bases separated the two germline ends. The length of the CDR3 is 14 residues. Germline V gene lookup returns CDR1 MNHEY and CDR2 SMNVEV (reference sequence). The CDR3 is CASSVTRMNTEAFF. As DNA, the CDR3 is TGTGCCAGCAGCGTAACTAGAATGAACACTGAAGCTTTCTTT.

This clone was detected only a few times. The V and J genes are TRBV30 and TRBJ1-1; no clear D gene. Trimming pared 0 bases from V and 0 bases from J, leaving 5 bases between. The CDR3 totals 13 residues. Germline V gene lookup returns CDR1 GTSNPN and CDR2 SVGIG (reference sequence). CDR3 sequence reads: CAWSVQLNTEAFF. CDR3 nucleotides: TGTGCCTGGAGTGTACAATTGAACACTGAAGCTTTCTTT.

This clone has only a few counts. The V and J genes are TRBV4-3 and TRBJ2-7; D possibly corresponds to TRBD1 (5 bases). V shed 0 bases and J shed 3 bases, with 12 bases lying between them. CDR1 LGHNA and CDR2 YSLEER come from the germline V gene. The CDR3 spans 15 residues. CDR3 DNA sequence: TGCGCCAGCAGCCAAGATTCGGCAGGGAACTACGAGCAGTACTTC. This gives the protein CASSQDSAGNYEQYF.

The rearrangement links TRBV7-2 to TRBJ1-1, with D possibly matching TRBD1 (5 bases). V was trimmed by 4 bases and J by 6 bases, leaving 15 bases between them. Germline lookup yields CDR1 SGHTA and CDR2 FQGNSA. The CDR3 covers 14 residues. CDR3 sequence: CASSSTVTTAEAFF. The CDR3 DNA sequence: TGTGCCAGCAGCTCCACAGTGACGACAGCTGAAGCTTTCTTT. The whole variable domain, remainder taken from reference TRBV7-2 and TRBJ1-1, is GAGVSQSPSNKVTEKGKDVELRCDPISGHTALYWYRQSLGQGLEFLIYFQGNSAPDKSGLPSDRFSAERTGGSVSTLTIQRTQQEDSAVYLCASSSTVTTAEAFFGQGTRLTVV.

V usage is TRBV30 and J usage is TRBJ2-7; 11 nucleotides align to TRBD1. Losses at the gene ends were 2 bases for V and 2 bases for J; bases not matched to a gene: 8. Germline CDR1 GTSNPN, CDR2 SVGIG (reference sequence). This CDR3 comprises 16 residues. The CDR3 DNA reads TGTGCCTGGAGTTACTTGGACAGGGGGCCCGCCTACGAGCAGTACTTC. Protein: CAWSYLDRGPAYEQYF.

The chain recombines TRBV29-1 with TRBJ1-2, with a weak D call TRBD1 (5 bases). The CDR3 contains 13 residues. Germline values: CDR1 SQVTM, CDR2 ANQGSEA. The V end lost 6 bases, the J end lost 4 bases, and 15 bases lay between the germline ends. CDR3 coding DNA: TGCAGCGTCGGTAACAGGTATAGCTATGGCTACACCTTC. This sequence encodes CSVGNRYSYGYTF.

Concerning this clone itself: The sample holds other DNA sequences that translate to the same CDR3. V gene TRBV29-1 combines with J gene TRBJ1-2, with TRBD1 identical over 10 bases. Germline assignment: CDR1 SQVTM and CDR2 ANQGSEA. This CDR3 is 12 amino acids long. V trimming: 3 bases; J trimming: 7 bases; junction bases outside the gene matches: 2. The CDR3 sequence: CSVETGGFGYTF. CDR3 coding DNA: TGCAGCGTTGAGACAGGGGGCTTTGGCTACACCTTC.

J is TRBJ2-7 and V is TRBV7-2; 9 positions agree with TRBD1. There are 18 residues in the CDR3. Per the germline V gene, CDR1 is SGHTA and CDR2 is FQGNSA. The ends lost 2 bases at V and 0 bases at J; junction bases unmatched: 11. The CDR3 protein is CASSLRGPTGGSSYEQYF. The DNA of the CDR3 is TGTGCCAGCAGCTTACGGGGCCCGACAGGGGGAAGCTCCTACGAGCAGTACTTC.

This clone was detected a few times. The chain recombines TRBV6-1 with TRBJ2-7; 10 nucleotides line up with TRBD2. This CDR3 contains 13 residues. The germline gives CDR1 MNHNS, CDR2 SASEGT. Trimming removed 7 bases from V and 4 bases from J; junction bases left unmatched: 4. CDR3 sequence: CASTTSGLYEQYF. For the CDR3, the DNA is TGTGCCAGCACGACTAGCGGGCTATACGAGCAGTACTTC.

The table lists this clone with a count of one. The chain has TRBV19 and TRBJ2-2; TRBD1 matches at 8 bases. This CDR3 contains 15 residues. J was trimmed by 0 bases and V by 5 bases; bases with no gene match: 2. Germline CDR1 and CDR2: LNHDA and SQIVND (reference sequence). This CDR3 reads CASSRQGTNTGELFF. CDR3 nucleotide sequence: TGTGCCAGTAGTCGACAGGGGACGAACACCGGGGAGCTGTTTTTT.

The chain employs TRBV5-4 and TRBJ1-3; 9 nucleotides line up with TRBD1. CDR1 SGHNT and CDR2 YYREEE come from the germline V gene (reference sequence). V dropped 4 bases and J dropped 1; count of bases not matched to a gene: 12. The CDR3 is made up of 18 amino acids. CDR3 nucleotides: TGTGCCAGCAGCCGTCCCCTGACAGGGGGATCTTCTGGAAACACCATATATTTT. This gives the protein CASSRPLTGGSSGNTIYF.

The sample holds one count of this clone. The junction departs from germline at one end; a sequencing error may be responsible. V is TRBV11-2 and J is TRBJ2-2; no reliable D call. Germline-derived CDR1 and CDR2 are SGHAT and FQNNGV. The CDR3 is 15 amino acids. For the CDR3, the DNA is TGTGCCAGCAGCTTAGATGGCGGATCCACCAGGGAGCTGTTTTTT. This codes for CASSLDGGSTRELFF.

This chain uses TRBV18 with TRBJ2-1; 8 bases are shared with TRBD2. Trimming took 3 bases from V and 0 from J; bases not matched to a gene: 7. CDR3 length: 17 amino acids. Germline-derived CDR1 and CDR2 are KGHSH and LQKENI. The CDR3 region is CASSPGRGTSSYNEQFF. CDR3 nucleotides: TGTGCCAGCTCACCCGGTCGTGGGACTAGCTCCTACAATGAGCAGTTCTTC. Complete variable domain (other parts from reference TRBV18 and TRBJ2-1): NAGVMQNPRHLVRRRGQEARLRCSPMKGHSHVYWYRQLPEEGLKFMVYLQKENIIDESGMPKERFSAEFPKEGPSILRIQQVVRGDSAAYFCASSPGRGTSSYNEQFFGPGTRLTVL.

The gene calls are TRBV7-6 and TRBJ1-2, with 7 nucleotides matching TRBD1. The junction had 11 bases not matched to a gene; V was cut back by 4 bases and J by 3 bases. CDR3 size: 16 residues. Germline V CDR1 and CDR2: SGHVS, FNYEAQ. In DNA form, the CDR3 reads TGTGCCAGCAGCTCCCTGACAGGGCTCGTCCACTATGGCTACACCTTC. It specifies CASSSLTGLVHYGYTF.

J is TRBJ1-5 and V is TRBV7-7; D possibly corresponds to TRBD1 (5 bases). Germline V lookup: CDR1 SSHAT, CDR2 FNYEAQ (reference sequence). The CDR3 loop spans 13 amino acids. Deletions cut 1 base from V and 8 bases from J, with 9 bases between. The CDR3 protein is CASSLERGEPQHF. The CDR3 DNA is TGTGCCAGCAGCTTAGAGCGGGGGGAGCCCCAGCATTTT.

This chain joins TRBV19 and TRBJ1-5; TRBD1 might be the D (6 bases). Germline assignment: CDR1 LNHDA and CDR2 SQIVND (reference sequence). There are 16 residues in the CDR3. V was trimmed by 3 bases and J by 4 bases, leaving 16 bases between them. The CDR3 DNA sequence: TGTGCCAGTAGTATTAGGCGAGGACAGTGGAATCAGCCCCAGCATTTT. Protein: CASSIRRGQWNQPQHF.

The V and J genes are TRBV7-8 and TRBJ2-3; D perhaps matches TRBD1 (6 bases). Trimming cost V 5 bases and J 2 bases, with 20 bases left between them. CDR3 length: 17 residues. The germline V gene has CDR1 SGHVS and CDR2 FQNEAQ. The CDR3 coding sequence is TGTGCCAGCAGCGTGCTACGGGCAGGGGCCCTCACAGATACGCAGTATTTT. It encodes CASSVLRAGALTDTQYF.

The rearrangement joins TRBV15 to TRBJ2-7; D gene unclear. Trimming stripped 1 base from V and 7 bases from J, with 11 bases between. Germline V gene data show CDR1 as LNHNV and CDR2 as YYDKDF (reference sequence). This CDR3 region has 13 residues. The CDR3 protein is CATSRGSEEEQYF. The DNA of the CDR3 is TGTGCCACCAGCAGAGGCTCAGAGGAAGAGCAGTACTTC.

The V and J genes are TRBV4-3 and TRBJ2-7; possible D gene TRBD2, 7 bases. Trimming pared 1 base from V and 3 bases from J, leaving 13 bases between. The CDR3 is 15 amino acids. In germline, CDR1 is LGHNA, CDR2 YSLEER. The chain's CDR3 is CASSQVGGGYYEQYF. The CDR3 DNA reads as TGCGCCAGCAGCCAAGTTGGCGGGGGCTACTACGAGCAGTACTTC.